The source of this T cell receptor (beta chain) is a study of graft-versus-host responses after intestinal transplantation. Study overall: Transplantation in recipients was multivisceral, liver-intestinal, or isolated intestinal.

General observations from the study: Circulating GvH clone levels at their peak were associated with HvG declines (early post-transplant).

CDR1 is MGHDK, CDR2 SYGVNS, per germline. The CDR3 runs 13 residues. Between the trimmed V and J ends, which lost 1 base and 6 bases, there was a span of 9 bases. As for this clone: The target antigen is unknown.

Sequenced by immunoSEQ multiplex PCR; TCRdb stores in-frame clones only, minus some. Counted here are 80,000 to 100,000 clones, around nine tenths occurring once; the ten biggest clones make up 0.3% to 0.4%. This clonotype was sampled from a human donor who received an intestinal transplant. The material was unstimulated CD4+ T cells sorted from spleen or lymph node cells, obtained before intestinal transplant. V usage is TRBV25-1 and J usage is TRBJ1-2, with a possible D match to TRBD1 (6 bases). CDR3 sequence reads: CASSESAGDGYTF. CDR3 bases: TGTGCCAGCAGTGAATCCGCAGGGGATGGCTACACCTTC.